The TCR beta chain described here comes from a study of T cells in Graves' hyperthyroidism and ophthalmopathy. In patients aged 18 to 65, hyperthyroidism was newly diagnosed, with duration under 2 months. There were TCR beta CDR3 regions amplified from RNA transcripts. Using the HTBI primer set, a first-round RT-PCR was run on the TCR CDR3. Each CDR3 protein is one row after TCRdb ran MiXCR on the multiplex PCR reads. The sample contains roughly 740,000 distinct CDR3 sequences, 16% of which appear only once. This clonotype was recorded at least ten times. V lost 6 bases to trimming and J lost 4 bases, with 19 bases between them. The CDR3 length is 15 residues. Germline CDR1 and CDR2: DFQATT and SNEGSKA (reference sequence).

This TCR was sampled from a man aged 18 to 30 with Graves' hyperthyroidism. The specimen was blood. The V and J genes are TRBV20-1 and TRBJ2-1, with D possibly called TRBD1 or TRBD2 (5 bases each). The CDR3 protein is CSAPPKGRLYNEQFF. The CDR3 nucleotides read TGCAGTGCCCCCCCGAAGGGGAGATTATACAATGAGCAGTTCTTC.